The 32 T cell receptor beta chains in this list originate from one sample, sequenced in a study of quantifying T cell responses using KT2 cells. Across the study: TCR alpha and beta constant-region primers primed reverse transcription of RNA.

Each cDNA got a UMI-containing oligo ligated at its 3' end. The first PCR ran 4 to 5 cycles with an equimolar RC1.1 and RC1.2 beta primer mix. TCRdb ran MiXCR on the UMI-ligation and nested PCR reads and lists one entry per CDR3 protein. The table lists around 44,000 distinct CDR3 sequences, 17% of them singletons. Source material: PBMCs spiked with cells of the T cell clone KT2. The receptors derive from a human donor.

This clonotype was found a few times. The gene calls are TRBV5-4 and TRBJ2-5, with 16 bases matching TRBD2. CDR3 length: 17 residues. The germline V gene encodes CDR1 SGHNT and CDR2 YYREEE (reference sequence). J was trimmed by 4 bases and V by 4 bases; bases with no gene match: 7. DNA for the CDR3: TGTGCCAGCAGCCCAGGGACTAGCGGGAGGGGTTTAGAGACCCAGTACTTC. Its translation is CASSPGTSGRGLETQYF.

This clonotype was recorded at least ten times. The chain recombines TRBV6-1 with TRBJ2-5; no definite D call. This CDR3 is 13 amino acids long. V was shortened by 3 bases and J by 1 base, with 6 bases between the two germline ends. Germline values: CDR1 MNHNS, CDR2 SASEGT. CDR3 protein: CASSDLTQETQYF. DNA for the CDR3: TGTGCCAGCAGTGATCTTACCCAAGAGACCCAGTACTTC.

This clonotype was seen a few times. The gene calls are TRBV2 and TRBJ2-5; the match to TRBD1 covers 8 bases. The germline V gene has CDR1 SNHLY and CDR2 FYNNEI. The CDR3 extends over 15 amino acids. The J segment lost 5 bases and the V segment lost 5 bases, leaving 10 bases of the junction unmatched. CDR3 residues: CASSQDRGRGETQYF. The CDR3 DNA follows: TGTGCCAGCAGTCAAGACAGGGGCCGCGGCGAGACCCAGTACTTC.

This clonotype was recorded a few times. The chain uses TRBV20-1 and TRBJ2-7; 11 bases fit TRBD2. Germline-derived CDR1 and CDR2 are DFQATT and SNEGSKA (reference sequence). V lost 5 bases, J lost 3 bases, and 9 bases stayed unmatched. The CDR3 sequence is 15 residues long. The CDR3 DNA reads TGCAGTGCTCAAGGGACTAGCGGAAGAATCTACGAGCAGTACTTC. This translates into CSAQGTSGRIYEQYF.

This chain links TRBV12-3 or TRBV12-4 with TRBJ1-5; D unresolved. The CDR3 runs to 15 residues. V was cut by 3 bases and J by 4 bases, with 13 bases left in between. CDR3 nucleotide sequence: TGTGCCAGCAGTTTGCGCGGGTTAGGGAATCAGCCCCAGCATTTT. Translation: CASSLRGLGNQPQHF.

V and J are TRBV25-1 and TRBJ1-1; D possibly corresponds to TRBD1 (5 bases). The germline gives CDR1 MGHDK, CDR2 SYGVNS. The germline V and J ends were trimmed by 4 bases and 6 bases, with 9 bases remaining between them. The CDR3 extends over 12 amino acids. The CDR3 DNA sequence: TGTGCCAGCAGTGTGTCAGGGTCTGAAGCTTTCTTT. Translated, it gives CASSVSGSEAFF.

This clonotype came up a few times. The gene calls are TRBV3-1 and TRBJ2-6; D not certain. Trimming took off 7 bases at V and 2 bases at J, with 12 bases between the two ends. Germline V CDR1 and CDR2: LGHDT, YNNKEL (reference sequence). The CDR3 is 15 amino acids. CDR3 bases: TGTGCCAGCAATATCATAGGAGCTGGGGCCAACGTCCTGACTTTC. Amino acids: CASNIIGAGANVLTF.

The rearrangement links TRBV19 to TRBJ1-5; possible D gene TRBD1, 6 bases. In germline, CDR1 is LNHDA, CDR2 SQIVND (reference sequence). V was trimmed by 1 base and J by 11 bases, leaving 21 bases between them. The CDR3 spans 16 residues. CDR3: CASSIAGGGPRSAQHF. The CDR3 DNA reads TGTGCCAGTAGTATAGCTGGAGGGGGTCCGCGTTCAGCCCAGCATTTT.

The chain is built from TRBV6-5 and TRBJ2-3; D possibly matches TRBD1 or TRBD2 (6 bases each). Germline V CDR1 and CDR2: MNHEY, SVGAGI. V gave up 4 bases and J gave up 3 bases, with 11 bases separating them. The CDR3 is made up of 14 amino acids. CDR3 in DNA: TGTGCCAGCAGTTTTCAGGGGAGGACAGATACGCAGTATTTT. Its protein is CASSFQGRTDTQYF.

Only a few counts were recorded for this clonotype. The chain carries TRBV12-3 or TRBV12-4 and TRBJ2-3, with 9 positions matching TRBD2. With V trimmed by 2 bases and J by 1 base, 4 bases remained unmatched. CDR3 length: 16 residues. The CDR3 DNA is TGTGCCAGCAGTTTAAGGCGGGGGGGCCGCACAGATACGCAGTATTTT. Its protein is CASSLRRGGRTDTQYF.

This clonotype occurred once. CDR3 in DNA: TGTGCCAGCAGTTACACCGGACTAGCGGGTTCTAGCACAGATACGCAGTATTTT. Translated: CASSYTGLAGSSTDTQYF. V and J are TRBV6-6 and TRBJ2-3, with TRBD2 identical over 11 bases. The V and J ends lost 2 bases and 0 bases, in that order; junction bases with no gene match: 7. CDR1 and CDR2 (germline): MNHNY, SVGAGI (reference sequence). The CDR3 has 18 residues.

Only a few counts were recorded for this clonotype. The chain uses TRBV5-1 and TRBJ2-1; D is possibly TRBD2 (5 bases). Germline V gene sequence: CDR1 SGHRS, CDR2 YFSETQ. The V end was cut by 0 bases, the J end by 7 bases, with 17 bases between. This CDR3 spans 16 amino acids. The CDR3 nucleotides are TGCGCCAGCAGCTTGGGGAGCTATACCCCGGGGAATGAGCAGTTCTTC. As protein: CASSLGSYTPGNEQFF.

A few counts support this clonotype. The genes are TRBV3-1 and TRBJ1-5, with 7 bases identical to TRBD1. V lost 3 bases to trimming and J lost 3 bases; unmatched junction nucleotides: 8. Germline values: CDR1 LGHDT, CDR2 YNNKEL (reference sequence). The CDR3 is 16 amino acids. The CDR3 sequence is CASSQVPGTVNQPQHF. The CDR3 DNA sequence: TGTGCCAGCAGCCAGGTCCCCGGGACAGTCAATCAGCCCCAGCATTTT.

This clonotype has a handful of counts. The J gene is TRBJ2-1, the V gene TRBV12-3 or TRBV12-4; D might be TRBD2 (7 bases). The CDR3 length is 15 residues. Trimming left V 7 bases short and J 3 bases short, with 16 bases between. The CDR3: CASTDPGGRYNEQFF. CDR3 sequence (DNA): TGTGCCAGCACCGACCCCGGGGGGCGCTACAATGAGCAGTTCTTC.

This clonotype has ten or more counts. V gene TRBV11-3 combines with J gene TRBJ2-7; D not resolved. CDR3 length: 13 residues. The V end lost 3 bases, the J end lost 4 bases, and 10 bases lay between the germline ends. The germline gives CDR1 SGHNT, CDR2 YENEEA. CDR3 bases: TGTGCCAGCAGCTTCGGAAACGGATACGAGCAGTACTTC. It yields the protein CASSFGNGYEQYF.

This clonotype was seen many times. V gene TRBV2 combines with J gene TRBJ2-2; D is unclear. In germline, CDR1 is SNHLY, CDR2 FYNNEI. V lost 4 bases, J lost 3 bases, and 6 bases lay in between. The CDR3 sequence is 13 residues long. Here the CDR3 reads CASSAAHTGELFF. The CDR3 region has the DNA TGTGCCAGCAGTGCGGCTCACACCGGGGAGCTGTTTTTT.

The V and J genes are TRBV6-5 and TRBJ1-3; D unresolved. The CDR3 covers 15 residues. Trimming pared 6 bases from V and 0 bases from J, leaving 12 bases between. Germline V gene lookup returns CDR1 MNHEY and CDR2 SVGAGI. CDR3 sequence: CASRTGSVSGNTIYF. Here the CDR3 DNA reads TGTGCCAGCAGAACGGGATCGGTCTCTGGAAACACCATATATTTT.

The genes are TRBV7-3 and TRBJ1-1; 9 nucleotides agree with TRBD1. J was trimmed by 4 bases and V by 1 base; bases with no gene match: 7. Per the germline V gene, CDR1 is SGHTA and CDR2 is FQGTGA. CDR3 size: 16 residues. The DNA of the CDR3 is TGTGCCAGCAGCTTAATACAGGGGGCGAGTATCACTGAAGCTTTCTTT. Residues: CASSLIQGASITEAFF.

This clonotype was seen a few times. The chain has TRBV15 and TRBJ2-7; D unresolved. The V end was cut by 0 bases, the J end by 2 bases, with 11 bases between. The CDR3 loop spans 15 amino acids. Germline lookup yields CDR1 LNHNV and CDR2 YYDKDF (reference sequence). Here the CDR3 DNA reads TGTGCCACCAGCAGAGACGGCGGCAGAACCTACGAGCAGTACTTC. The encoded protein is CATSRDGGRTYEQYF.

This clonotype was counted between two and nine times. The V gene is TRBV20-1, the J gene TRBJ1-2; D is unclear. Germline CDR1 reads DFQATT; CDR2 reads SNEGSKA (reference sequence). The V end was cut by 3 bases, the J end by 8 bases, with 19 bases between. This CDR3 region has 14 residues. CDR3 sequence reads: CSASVSTSRSGYTF. For the CDR3, the DNA is TGCAGTGCTAGCGTCAGTACCTCCCGGAGCGGCTACACCTTC.

J is TRBJ1-6 and V is TRBV6-6; D call uncertain. Germline lookup yields CDR1 MNHNY and CDR2 SVGAGI (reference sequence). The CDR3 extends over 13 amino acids. The ends were cut back, 2 bases at V and 5 bases at J, with 4 bases in the middle. The DNA of the CDR3 is TGTGCCAGCAGTTACGCTGATAATTCACCCCTCCACTTT. It yields the protein CASSYADNSPLHF.

This clonotype has a handful of counts. The V gene is TRBV24-1, the J gene TRBJ2-5; TRBD2 matches at 7 bases. V was clipped by 9 bases and J by 4 bases; unmatched bases: 4. CDR1 is KGHDR, CDR2 SFDVKD, per germline. The CDR3 consists of 12 residues. The CDR3 region is CATGGGGETQYF. CDR3 nucleotides: TGTGCCACCGGCGGGGGAGGAGAGACCCAGTACTTC.

The chain links TRBV7-9 to TRBJ2-1; TRBD1 matches 9 bases. The CDR3 extends over 17 amino acids. After removal of 1 base from V and 4 bases from J, the junction contained 8 bases not matched to a gene. Per germline, CDR1 SEHNR and CDR2 FQNEAQ (reference sequence). The CDR3 sequence: CASSLGFGTGWYNEQFF. The DNA of the CDR3 is TGTGCCAGCAGCTTAGGTTTCGGGACAGGGTGGTACAATGAGCAGTTCTTC.

The chain joins TRBV5-4 to TRBJ2-3, with 8 bases fitting TRBD1. CDR1 and CDR2 from the germline V gene are SGHNT and YYREEE (reference sequence). V dropped 3 bases and J dropped 6; count of bases not matched to a gene: 6. The length of the CDR3 is 14 residues. The CDR3 here is CASSSGQGTDTQYF. The CDR3, as DNA: TGTGCCAGCAGCTCTGGACAGGGAACCGATACGCAGTATTTT. Full variable domain (missing parts from reference TRBV5-4 and TRBJ2-3): ETGVTQSPTHLIKTRGQQVTLRCSSQSGHNTVSWYQQALGQGPQFIFQYYREEENGRGNFPPRFSGLQFPNYSSELNVNALELDDSALYLCASSSGQGTDTQYFGPGTRLTVL.

The genes are TRBV28 and TRBJ2-1, with a possible D match to TRBD2 (5 bases). The germline V and J ends were trimmed by 8 bases and 7 bases, with 18 bases remaining between them. Looked up from germline, CDR1 is MDHEN and CDR2 is SYDVKM. There are 14 residues in the CDR3. The CDR3 region is CASSLVGRGNEQFF. DNA of the CDR3: TGTGCCAGCTCTTTGGTAGGGCGCGGGAATGAGCAGTTCTTC.

This clonotype was seen repeatedly, ten times or more. The rearrangement links TRBV29-1 to TRBJ1-4, with D tentatively TRBD1 (6 bases). Per the germline V gene, CDR1 is SQVTM and CDR2 is ANQGSEA. The CDR3 consists of 14 residues. The V gene lost 4 bases and the J gene lost 5 bases, with 14 bases spanning the gap. The CDR3 DNA reads as TGCAGCGTTGGTGAGGCGGGGGGCAATGAAAAACTGTTTTTT. Translated, it gives CSVGEAGGNEKLFF.

This clonotype was found a few times. The gene calls are TRBV29-1 and TRBJ2-1; D is uncertain. The CDR3 spans 12 residues. V dropped 3 bases and J dropped 5 bases, with 8 bases sitting between them. CDR1 SQVTM and CDR2 ANQGSEA come from the germline V gene. Here the CDR3 DNA reads TGCAGCGTTGATTCCCAGAACAATGAGCAGTTCTTC. Translation gives CSVDSQNNEQFF.

In its sample, this clonotype was seen many times. The chain is built from TRBV2 and TRBJ1-1; no clear D gene. V was cut by 6 bases and J by 0 bases, with 5 bases left in between. The CDR3 has 12 amino acids. Germline V lookup: CDR1 SNHLY, CDR2 FYNNEI. CDR3 nucleotide sequence: TGTGCCAGCAGCTTAGTGAACACTGAAGCTTTCTTT. As protein: CASSLVNTEAFF.

The chain carries TRBV28 and TRBJ2-5, with D possibly TRBD2 on 6 matching bases. The CDR3 covers 13 residues. The germline gives CDR1 MDHEN, CDR2 SYDVKM. V gave up 6 bases and J gave up 4 bases, with 12 bases separating them. This chain's CDR3 is CASSPRGRETQYF. For the CDR3, the DNA is TGTGCCAGCAGCCCACGGGGGAGAGAGACCCAGTACTTC.

The DNA of the CDR3 is TGCAGTGCCTCAGGAGGACTAGCGGGGGGCCCTGGGGCCAACGTCCTGACTTTC. Its translation is CSASGGLAGGPGANVLTF. This rearrangement joins TRBV20-1 to TRBJ2-6, with TRBD2 matching 14 bases. CDR1 is DFQATT and CDR2 is SNEGSKA in the germline V gene (reference sequence). The CDR3 loop spans 18 amino acids. With V trimmed by 6 bases and J by 2 bases, 9 bases remained unmatched.

The CDR3 loop reads CASSRLGLLDEQYF. The CDR3 DNA reads TGTGCCAGCAGTAGGTTGGGACTATTAGACGAGCAGTACTTC. The chain employs TRBV27 and TRBJ2-7; TRBD2 matches 7 bases. The CDR3 contains 14 residues. The J segment lost 5 bases and the V segment lost 5 bases, leaving 9 bases of the junction unmatched. CDR1 and CDR2 from the germline V gene are MNHEY and SMNVEV (reference sequence).

This clonotype was counted at least ten times. The chain employs TRBV20-1 and TRBJ2-3; 10 nucleotides agree with TRBD2. Germline V gives CDR1 DFQATT, CDR2 SNEGSKA (reference sequence). The V gene end was trimmed by 4 bases and the J gene end by 6 bases; junction bases not matched to a gene: 7. The CDR3 totals 14 residues. Written as DNA, the CDR3 is TGCAGTGCTACCCAGCGGGGGGGCCCCGATACGCAGTATTTT. It codes for CSATQRGGPDTQYF.